These 19 T cell receptor beta chains share one sample of origin, sequenced in a study of blood T cell repertoires in COVID-19. Method: immunoSEQ multiplex PCR; TCRdb's copy keeps in-frame clones and lacks some. Of approximately 300,000 clones listed, 85% to 90% are singletons. Sequencing was done on a sample of PBMCs or T cells enriched from blood (not recorded which). These receptors all stem from a woman aged 18-29 years who had recovered from COVID-19.

V and J are TRBV27 and TRBJ1-2, with 7 bases matching TRBD1. Germline V gene data show CDR1 as MNHEY and CDR2 as SMNVEV (reference sequence). The ends lost 3 bases at V and 3 bases at J; junction bases unmatched: 7. This CDR3 region has 15 residues. The CDR3 DNA sequence: TGTGCCAGCAGTTTCCTCACCGGGACAGACTATGGCTACACCTTC. Translating gives CASSFLTGTDYGYTF.

This clone was picked up one time. This chain joins TRBV3-1 (or the pseudogene TRBV3-2) and TRBJ2-1, with a tentative D call TRBD2 (5 bases). The CDR3 contains 13 residues. V lost 0 bases to trimming and J lost 13 bases, with 13 bases between them. Germline CDR1 is LGHDT and CDR2 is YNNKEL (reference sequence). This CDR3 is CASSQEPLAQQFF. CDR3 DNA sequence: TGTGCCAGCAGCCAAGAACCTCTAGCCCAACAGTTCTTC.

This clone was picked up a small number of times. V is TRBV14 and J is TRBJ1-1; D is possibly TRBD1 (6 bases). The CDR3 is 14 residues long. CDR1 and CDR2 (germline): SGHDN, FVKESK. V was clipped by 0 bases and J by 2 bases, with 7 bases between them. The CDR3 loop is CASSQEGANTEAFF. CDR3 in DNA: TGTGCCAGCAGCCAAGAGGGGGCAAACACTGAAGCTTTCTTT.

The chain uses TRBV3-1 (or the pseudogene TRBV3-2) and TRBJ1-1; TRBD1 aligns across 8 bases. Germline CDR1 and CDR2: LGHDT and YNNKEL (reference sequence). The CDR3 is 14 amino acids. V was pared by 6 bases and J by 6 bases, with 9 bases of the junction left unmatched. CDR3 in DNA: TGTGCCAGCAGTTCACAGGGGGGAAACCCTGAAGCTTTCTTT. It is translated as CASSSQGGNPEAFF.

About this clone itself: Other DNA sequences from this sample encode an identical CDR3 as well. This chain uses TRBV5-1 with TRBJ2-1; a possible D gene is TRBD2 (5 bases). Trimming shortened V by 5 bases and J by 0 bases, and 9 bases separated the two germline ends. The CDR3 extends over 14 amino acids. The V gene's germline CDR1 is SGHRS and CDR2 YFSETQ. The CDR3 sequence is CASSLGDSYNEQFF. CDR3 DNA sequence: TGCGCCAGCAGTCTCGGGGACTCCTACAATGAGCAGTTCTTC.

The chain recombines TRBV19 with TRBJ1-2; D not resolved. Trimming cost V 3 bases and J 4 bases, with 9 bases left between them. The CDR3 totals 13 residues. Germline CDR1 is LNHDA and CDR2 is SQIVND (reference sequence). CDR3 amino acids: CASSIPGFYGYTF. DNA for the CDR3: TGTGCCAGTAGTATTCCGGGATTCTATGGCTACACCTTC. Full variable domain (outside the CDR3, taken from reference TRBV19 and TRBJ1-2): DGGITQSPKYLFRKEGQNVTLSCEQNLNHDAMYWYRQDPGQGLRLIYYSQIVNDFQKGDIAEGYSVSREKKESFPLTVTSAQKNPTAFYLCASSIPGFYGYTFGSGTRLTVV.

The genes are TRBV21-1 and TRBJ1-2; the listed D gene, TRBD1, was not tested against the DNA. TRBV21-1 represents a pseudogene. The CDR3 has 12 residues. The CDR3 nucleotides read TGTGCCAGCAAAACAGGGGGCTATGGCTACACCTTC. Translation gives CASKTGGYGYTF.

V usage is TRBV7-9 and J usage is TRBJ2-7, with D maybe TRBD1 (5 bases). V was trimmed by 4 bases and J by 0 bases, leaving 25 bases between them. Per the germline V gene, CDR1 is SEHNR and CDR2 is FQNEAQ (reference sequence). The CDR3 length is 19 residues. The CDR3 sequence: CASSSASADQGRSSYEQYF. Here the CDR3 DNA reads TGTGCCAGCAGCTCGGCCAGCGCCGATCAGGGTCGGAGCTCCTACGAGCAGTACTTC.

CDR3 nucleotide sequence: TGTGCCAGCAGTCCAGGAAGCCAATACGGGGCCAACGTCCTGACTTTC. This codes for CASSPGSQYGANVLTF. This chain joins TRBV6-4 and TRBJ2-6, with D hard to call. V was shortened by 5 bases and J by 4 bases, with 15 bases between the two germline ends. CDR1 is MRHNA and CDR2 is SNTAGT in the germline V gene. This CDR3 comprises 16 residues.

The chain joins TRBV11-3 to TRBJ2-5; no reliable D call. The V end lost 1 base, the J end lost 5 bases, and 8 bases lay between the germline ends. The germline V gene has CDR1 SGHNT and CDR2 YENEEA. The CDR3 runs 13 residues. CDR3 bases: TGTGCCAGCAGCTTAGCGTATGAGGAGACCCAGTACTTC. Protein product: CASSLAYEETQYF.

With regard to this clone: The sample holds other DNA sequences that translate to the same CDR3. This rearrangement joins TRBV19 to TRBJ1-1; 7 bases map to TRBD1. The CDR3 totals 14 residues. The junction had 1 base not matched to a gene; V was cut back by 3 bases and J by 0 bases. CDR1 LNHDA and CDR2 SQIVND come from the germline V gene (reference sequence). CDR3 region: CASSMGQLNTEAFF. Here the CDR3 DNA reads TGTGCCAGTAGTATGGGACAGCTGAACACTGAAGCTTTCTTT.

J is TRBJ2-2 and V is TRBV13; maybe TRBD1 (7 bases). CDR1 is PRHDT and CDR2 is FYEKMQ in the germline V gene (reference sequence). Trimming left V 0 bases short and J 1 base short, with 21 bases between. The CDR3 is made up of 20 amino acids. CDR3 residues: CASSLGRRGRWDLNTGELFF. For the CDR3, the DNA is TGTGCCAGCAGCTTAGGCCGGAGGGGGCGATGGGACTTGAACACCGGGGAGCTGTTTTTT.

This chain connects TRBV10-1 to TRBJ1-2; TRBD1 matches 7 bases. The CDR3 sequence is 15 residues long. V trimming: 6 bases; J trimming: 0 bases; junction bases outside the gene matches: 7. CDR1 WNHNN and CDR2 SYGVQD come from the germline V gene (reference sequence). The CDR3 loop is CASRDGGTANYGYTF. DNA for the CDR3: TGCGCCAGCAGAGATGGGGGGACAGCTAACTATGGCTACACCTTC.

The CDR3 loop reads CASSLASTSGGAYEQYF. DNA of the CDR3: TGCGCCAGCAGCTTGGCCTCTACTAGCGGGGGGGCCTACGAGCAGTACTTC. The V gene is TRBV5-1, the J gene TRBJ2-7; TRBD2 aligns across 13 bases. Germline CDR1 SGHRS, CDR2 YFSETQ. The CDR3 loop spans 17 amino acids. Trimming at V came to 0 bases and at J to 2 bases, leaving 5 bases not matched to a gene. Full variable domain (outside the CDR3, taken from reference TRBV5-1 and TRBJ2-7): KAGVTQTPRYLIKTRGQQVTLSCSPISGHRSVSWYQQTPGQGLQFLFEYFSETQRNKGNFPGRFSGRQFSNSRSEMNVSTLELGDSALYLCASSLASTSGGAYEQYFGPGTRLTVT.

The chain combines TRBV30 with TRBJ2-7; 7 bases align to TRBD2. The CDR3 covers 11 residues. Trimming removed 6 bases from V and 5 bases from J; junction bases left unmatched: 4. Germline V lookup: CDR1 GTSNPN, CDR2 SVGIG (reference sequence). The CDR3 DNA sequence: TGTGCCTGCTGGGAGGGCCACGAGCAGTACTTC. The encoded protein is CACWEGHEQYF.

This sequence joins TRBV28 and TRBJ2-7; 10 positions agree with TRBD2. V lost 6 bases, J lost 0 bases, and 11 bases stayed unmatched. The length of the CDR3 is 17 residues. Germline assignment: CDR1 MDHEN and CDR2 SYDVKM. CDR3 sequence: CASRGAVAGGLSYEQYF. The CDR3 region has the DNA TGTGCCAGCAGGGGGGCGGTAGCGGGAGGCCTCTCCTACGAGCAGTACTTC.

The rearrangement uses TRBV2 and TRBJ1-5; TRBD1 is a possible D gene (5 bases). This CDR3 comprises 15 residues. The V and J ends lost 6 bases and 5 bases respectively, with 17 bases between them. From germline, CDR1 is SNHLY and CDR2 FYNNEI. The CDR3 DNA reads TGTGCCAGCAGCCTCCAGGGTCCCCTCGATCAGCCCCAGCATTTT. This codes for CASSLQGPLDQPQHF.

The genes are TRBV28 and TRBJ2-7; D is possibly TRBD2 (5 bases). This CDR3 region has 14 residues. Trimming removed 2 bases at V and 6 bases at J, with 14 bases between. CDR1 is MDHEN and CDR2 is SYDVKM in the germline V gene. CDR3 loop: CASSLTGIRIEQYF. CDR3 DNA sequence: TGTGCCAGCAGTTTAACCGGGATTAGGATCGAGCAGTACTTC.

The chain recombines TRBV5-1 with TRBJ1-1; 7 nucleotides agree with TRBD1. Trimming removed 0 bases from V and 6 bases from J; junction bases left unmatched: 5. CDR1 and CDR2 from the germline V gene are SGHRS and YFSETQ. The length of the CDR3 is 14 residues. Written as DNA, the CDR3 is TGCGCCAGCAGCTTGGACGCACAGGGGCCTGAAGCTTTCTTT. Its translation is CASSLDAQGPEAFF.